This TCR beta chain was sequenced during a study of blood T cells in healthy people across ages (dated by TCRdb to the mid-2010s). Study-wide context: Template switching captured roughly one uniquely barcoded TCR beta cDNA molecule per two T cells in model experiments. The study measured age-related changes in TCR beta repertoire diversity using deep sequencing normalized with unique cDNA molecular identifiers. Donors were grouped into four age groups: young (average roughly 16 years), middle-aged (roughly 37), aged (about 59) and long-lived (82). To avoid experimental bias, donors of different ages were randomly spread across the sequencing lanes. For two donors (one aged 18 to 30 and one aged 80 or older), the study analyzed two additional independent replicas of 1 million unique cDNA reads from the same blood draw.

Donors were a few dozen systemically healthy Caucasian individuals from Russia aged roughly 6 to 90 years. Each donor gave about 9.7 milliliters of peripheral blood, drawn into EDTA-treated Vacutainer tubes. PBMCs were isolated by Ficoll-Paque density-gradient centrifugation, with at least 6 million obtained per sample. Trizol reagent was used to extract total RNA from the PBMCs, yielding at least 6 micrograms per sample. The percentages of naive CD45RAhigh/CD27high T cells were determined by flow cytometry on a PBMC aliquot from every donor. The CDR1 and CDR2 encoded by the germline V gene are SNHLY and FYNNEI. Cut back by 2 bases and 5 bases, the V and J ends lie 11 bases apart. The CDR3 has 14 amino acids, counting the end cysteine and phenylalanine. Only the CDR3 DNA stays, 42 bases, in frame from base 1. What the authors observed across the whole study: Estimates of total diversity based on one million sequenced T cells were regarded as lower bounds and as underestimates. Compared with the aged group, the long-lived group had more naive CD4+ T cells, fewer expanded clones and increased TCR diversity, suggesting age selection. Observed TCR beta diversity per million T cells fell roughly linearly with age, and a significant reduction was already apparent by age roughly 40. Observed TCR beta diversity correlated strongly with the percentage of naive T cells measured by flow cytometry. The CMV infection status of donors was not known, potentially confounding age-related changes in expanded clonotypes. Conclusive comparison of naive and antigen-experienced compartments was prevented by the profiling of bulk unsorted PBMCs.

The table lists this clonotype with a few counts. There is no known antigen for this receptor. There are no base qualities to consult, and no much larger clone falls within one base. The method behind the library was 5' RACE. Reads for this sample came from an Illumina HiSeq 2500. A second about 6 to 11 cycle PCR used a sample-barcoded 5' primer and a J-beta primer mix. A unique molecular identifier was introduced onto each TCR beta cDNA molecule by a template-switch 5' adaptor carrying 12 random nucleotides. Each sample yielded at least 3 million CDR3-containing paired-end reads. First-strand cDNA synthesis was performed from all RNA using the Mint cDNA synthesis kit, with priming by a TRBC-specific oligonucleotide. Following uracil-DNA glycosylase treatment, a first 18-cycle PCR with universal primers M1SS and BC2_uni_R was performed on all cDNA. The authors processed their data as follows. For normalization, 1 million high-quality reads were randomly selected from each sample, with every read carrying a distinct molecular identifier. Instead of being binned into consensus sequences, reads that shared molecular identifiers were thrown out. MiTCR, set to a Q25 quality threshold and the strictest error-elimination algorithm, was used for CDR3 identification, clonotype clustering and error correction. Lower-bound total TCR beta diversity was estimated with a nonparametric unseen species model using Euler transformation. TCRdb ran its own pipeline on the public reads, namely fastp trimming at Q25 and MiXCR clone calling, and kept in-frame beta chains. Entries are consolidated by CDR3 protein sequence, retaining the most common genes and DNA. For this entry, the V and J calls and clone size follow TCRdb and not the study's own pipeline. This sample holds roughly 680,000 distinct CDR3 sequences; around 48% were observed only once. About a third of the sample goes to the ten largest clones.

The chain joins TRBV2 to TRBJ2-3, and the D gene may be TRBD2, 5 bases matching. Specimen: blood. The source of this sequence is a woman in her fifties or sixties in good health. The nucleotide sequence reads TGTGCCAGCAGTGAAAAGCAAGCGGTAGATACGCAGTATTTT. The resulting protein is CASSEKQAVDTQYF.